What follows are 28 T cell receptor beta chains derived from one specimen sequenced in a study of T cell repertoires in cytomegalovirus infection. MiXCR, applied by TCRdb to the reads, yields one record per CDR3 protein. The sample lists 500,000 to 600,000 distinct CDR3 sequences; 15% to 20% were seen once. Sequencing used CD8+ T cells from PBMCs. These TCRs come from a human donor in good health (CMV status not recorded). Some clones in this sample may be carry-over from other donors' samples.

This clonotype has only a few counts. The V gene is TRBV19, the J gene TRBJ2-1; D ambiguous. The CDR3 runs to 15 residues. The V and J ends lost 1 base and 8 bases respectively, with 15 bases between them. Germline V gene lookup returns CDR1 LNHDA and CDR2 SQIVND (reference sequence). The CDR3 nucleotides are TGTGCCAGTAGTATAGGCCTAGTTAGTCGCGATGAGCAGTTCTTC. Protein product: CASSIGLVSRDEQFF.

This clonotype was seen at least ten times. The chain carries TRBV6-1 and TRBJ2-7, with D uncertain. The germline gives CDR1 MNHNS, CDR2 SASEGT. CDR3 size: 13 residues. With 7 bases removed from V and 1 base from J, the gap between germline ends came to 11 bases. CDR3 sequence reads: CASTLGESYEQYF. Written as DNA, the CDR3 is TGTGCCAGCACCTTGGGCGAGTCCTACGAGCAGTACTTC.

The CDR3 is CASSPYDSSNQPQHF. As DNA, the CDR3 is TGCGCCAGCAGCCCATATGACAGCAGCAATCAGCCCCAGCATTTT. The chain couples TRBV4-1 to TRBJ1-5; D possibly corresponds to TRBD1 (5 bases). Germline V CDR1 and CDR2: MGHRA, YSYEKL. The CDR3 length is 15 residues. V was trimmed by 4 bases and J by 1 base, leaving 11 bases between them.

This clonotype has a handful of counts. The CDR3 coding sequence is TGTGCCAGCAGCTTACCCAGGGGAGGGGCCAACTATGGCTACACCTTC. Its protein product is CASSLPRGGANYGYTF. This chain connects TRBV7-9 to TRBJ1-2; D is possibly TRBD1 (6 bases). Germline V gene lookup returns CDR1 SEHNR and CDR2 FQNEAQ (reference sequence). Trimming shortened V by 2 bases and J by 2 bases, and 15 bases separated the two germline ends. The CDR3 has 16 residues.

A remark on this clonotype: A much larger clone differs by one base, so this may be a read error. Since no conserved phenylalanine or tryptophan closes the CDR3, a read error is the likely cause. The V and J genes are TRBV7-3 and TRBJ2-1; D is perhaps TRBD2 (6 bases). V was clipped by 5 bases and J by 7 bases, with 9 bases between them. CDR1 is SGHTA, CDR2 FQGTGA, per germline. CDR3 size: 12 residues. The CDR3 nucleotides are TGTGCCAGCAGCGGGGACTTTAATGAGCAGTTCTTA. It specifies CASSGDFNEQFL.

At least ten counts were recorded for this clonotype. V usage is TRBV2 and J usage is TRBJ1-3, with 10 positions matching TRBD1. This CDR3 has 16 amino acids. Trimming cost V 6 bases and J 1 base; bases outside gene matches: 6. Germline V CDR1 and CDR2: SNHLY, FYNNEI. The CDR3 reads CASRDRGLLSGNTIYF. The CDR3 bases are TGTGCCAGCAGAGACAGGGGGCTATTGTCTGGAAACACCATATATTTT.

This rearrangement joins TRBV2 to TRBJ2-5; 12 bases align to TRBD2. Germline assignment: CDR1 SNHLY and CDR2 FYNNEI. The CDR3 has 17 residues. The V and J ends lost 3 bases and 4 bases, in that order; junction bases with no gene match: 9. CDR3 loop: CASSDPSSGRARETQYF. In DNA, the CDR3 is TGTGCCAGCAGTGATCCCTCTAGCGGGAGGGCTAGAGAGACCCAGTACTTC.

The chain couples TRBV15 to TRBJ2-2; the D is unclear. V was pared by 5 bases and J by 3 bases, with 10 bases between. In germline, CDR1 is LNHNV, CDR2 YYDKDF (reference sequence). This CDR3 comprises 14 residues. The CDR3 nucleotides read TGTGCCACCAGCTCCCCTTCGGACACCGGGGAGCTGTTTTTT. Translation gives CATSSPSDTGELFF. The full variable domain, in which reference TRBV15 and TRBJ2-2 provide the parts outside the CDR3, is DAMVIQNPRYQVTQFGKPVTLSCSQTLNHNVMYWYQQKSSQAPKLLFHYYDKDFNNEADTPDNFQSRRPNTSFCFLDIRSPGLGDTAMYLCATSSPSDTGELFFGEGSRLTVL.

This clonotype occurred many times. V usage is TRBV12-3 or TRBV12-4 and J usage is TRBJ2-7; 10 bases line up with TRBD1. The length of the CDR3 is 14 residues. V lost 3 bases and J lost 7; bases outside the gene matches: 6. Here the CDR3 reads CASSFLGQGREQYF. CDR3 nucleotides: TGTGCCAGCAGTTTCTTGGGACAGGGGAGAGAGCAGTACTTC.

This clonotype was counted between two and nine times. The chain links TRBV4-1 to TRBJ2-7, with D unresolved. Germline CDR1 is MGHRA and CDR2 is YSYEKL. The CDR3 has 17 amino acids. Trimming stripped 3 bases from V and 5 bases from J, with 23 bases between. Written as DNA, the CDR3 is TGCGCCAGCAGCCATAGTGGCACGGCCAGACTTATGGACGAGCAGTACTTC. Translating gives CASSHSGTARLMDEQYF.

In this sample, this clonotype turned up a few times. V usage is TRBV6-4 and J usage is TRBJ2-3; 10 nucleotides agree with TRBD2. Germline CDR1 and CDR2: MRHNA and SNTAGT. V was pared by 5 bases and J by 5 bases, with 4 bases of the junction left unmatched. The CDR3 runs 14 residues. CDR3 nucleotide sequence: TGTGCCAGCAGTTCTTTAGCGGGGGGAGATACGCAGTATTTT. Encoded protein: CASSSLAGGDTQYF.

To note about this clonotype: This may come from a read error, since a much larger clone is one base off. The chain is built from TRBV5-4 and TRBJ2-3; TRBD2 is a possible D gene (5 bases). Germline V gene data show CDR1 as SGHNT and CDR2 as YYREEE (reference sequence). The CDR3 is 16 amino acids. CDR3 bases: TGTGCCAGCAGCTCAAAGGAGCGGATTATCACAGATACGCACTATTTT. Translation gives CASSSKERIITDTHYF.

This clonotype was picked up many times. The J gene is TRBJ1-1, the V gene TRBV27, with D uncertain. V was clipped by 7 bases and J by 4 bases, with 16 bases between them. This CDR3 spans 14 amino acids. CDR1 and CDR2 from the germline V gene are MNHEY and SMNVEV (reference sequence). The CDR3 region has the DNA TGTGCCAGCACCCCGTCGGCCGCCTTCACTGAAGCTTTCTTT. It yields the protein CASTPSAAFTEAFF.

The J gene is TRBJ2-7, the V gene TRBV15, with TRBD2 matching over 7 bases. J gave up 0 bases and V 4 bases, and 15 bases lay outside the gene matches. Per the germline V gene, CDR1 is LNHNV and CDR2 is YYDKDF (reference sequence). The CDR3 loop spans 18 amino acids. DNA of the CDR3: TGTGCCACCAGCATAATGGGGCGGGAGTCTGGGAGCTCCTACGAGCAGTACTTC. Protein: CATSIMGRESGSSYEQYF. Combining the CDR3 with reference TRBV15 and TRBJ2-7 gives the whole variable domain DAMVIQNPRYQVTQFGKPVTLSCSQTLNHNVMYWYQQKSSQAPKLLFHYYDKDFNNEADTPDNFQSRRPNTSFCFLDIRSPGLGDTAMYLCATSIMGRESGSSYEQYFGPGTRLTVT.

The chain combines TRBV4-1 with TRBJ2-7, with 12 nucleotides matching TRBD1. The V segment lost 4 bases and the J segment 8 bases; nucleotides outside the gene matches: 12. Germline values: CDR1 MGHRA, CDR2 YSYEKL. The CDR3 consists of 16 residues. CDR3 DNA: TGCGCCAGCAGCCGATCACCGGGACAGGGGGCTTACCAGCAGTACTTC. Its protein product is CASSRSPGQGAYQQYF.

The gene calls are TRBV10-3 and TRBJ1-1; 9 nucleotides match TRBD1. Germline assignment: CDR1 ENHRY and CDR2 SYGVKD. This CDR3 contains 17 residues. V lost 3 bases to trimming and J lost 2 bases; unmatched junction nucleotides: 10. CDR3 loop: CAISEIGDRDSNTEAFF. In DNA form, the CDR3 reads TGTGCCATCAGTGAAATCGGGGACAGGGATTCTAACACTGAAGCTTTCTTT.

V gene TRBV7-6 combines with J gene TRBJ2-7; 12 nucleotides match TRBD2. The CDR3 runs 16 residues. V lost 4 bases to trimming and J lost 1 base; unmatched junction nucleotides: 5. CDR1 and CDR2 (germline): SGHVS, FNYEAQ. The CDR3 sequence: CASSSTSGGTSYEQYF. The CDR3 DNA follows: TGTGCCAGCAGCTCCACTAGCGGGGGGACGTCCTACGAGCAGTACTTC.

V is TRBV30 and J is TRBJ1-1; D possibly corresponds to TRBD1 (5 bases). The germline V and J ends were trimmed by 0 bases and 0 bases, with 11 bases remaining between them. The CDR3 sequence is 15 residues long. CDR1 is GTSNPN, CDR2 SVGIG, per germline (reference sequence). The CDR3 reads CAWSVEGAMNTEAFF. The CDR3 DNA reads as TGTGCCTGGAGTGTGGAAGGGGCGATGAACACTGAAGCTTTCTTT.

This clonotype was detected a few times. The chain's CDR3 is CSAWDRPSNQPQHF. CDR3 nucleotide sequence: TGCAGTGCTTGGGACAGGCCTAGCAATCAGCCCCAGCATTTT. The chain uses TRBV20-1 and TRBJ1-5, with TRBD1 matching 8 bases. The germline CDR1 and CDR2 sequences are DFQATT and SNEGSKA (reference sequence). CDR3 length: 14 residues. V dropped 5 bases and J dropped 0; count of bases not matched to a gene: 3.

The chain links TRBV4-1 to TRBJ2-2, with a weak D call TRBD2 (7 bases). The CDR3 totals 15 residues. The V gene lost 3 bases and the J gene lost 6 bases, with 14 bases spanning the gap. Per the germline V gene, CDR1 is MGHRA and CDR2 is YSYEKL. The DNA for the CDR3 is TGCGCCAGCAGCCACACGGGGGGCGTCGCCGGGGAGCTGTTTTTT. It encodes CASSHTGGVAGELFF.

Ten or more counts support this clonotype. The chain combines TRBV27 with TRBJ1-1; the D gene is possibly TRBD1 (6 bases). This CDR3 comprises 15 residues. Trimming took 2 bases from V and 1 from J, leaving 11 bases between them. The germline CDR1 and CDR2 sequences are MNHEY and SMNVEV (reference sequence). The CDR3 bases are TGTGCCAGCAGTTTAGGGGCGACAGGGAACACTGAAGCTTTCTTT. This translates into CASSLGATGNTEAFF.

Regarding this clonotype: One base away lies a much larger clone, so this may be a sequencing read error. CDR3 region: CASTYIAGEYTGDLFF. The CDR3 DNA reads as TGTGCCAGCACCTACATAGCGGGAGAGTACACCGGGGATCTGTTTTTT. J is TRBJ2-2 and V is TRBV27; 9 bases align to TRBD2. This CDR3 is built from 16 residues. Germline CDR1 is MNHEY and CDR2 is SMNVEV (reference sequence).

This clonotype was counted a few times. This chain uses TRBV20-1 with TRBJ2-1, with 9 bases lining up with TRBD1. The CDR3 length is 14 residues. The V and J ends lost 5 bases and 8 bases, in that order; junction bases with no gene match: 10. Germline V gene lookup returns CDR1 DFQATT and CDR2 SNEGSKA (reference sequence). Here the CDR3 reads CSARDRASRYEQFF. The CDR3 DNA reads TGCAGTGCTCGGGACAGGGCATCCAGATATGAGCAGTTCTTC.

This clonotype was seen repeatedly, ten times or more. The gene calls are TRBV7-8 and TRBJ2-2; no clear D gene. V lost 7 bases and J lost 5, with 5 bases in between. The CDR3 length is 11 residues. Germline assignment: CDR1 SGHVS and CDR2 FQNEAQ. In DNA form, the CDR3 reads TGTGCCAGCAAAGTGACCGGGGAGCTGTTTTTT. As protein: CASKVTGELFF.

The V gene is TRBV19, the J gene TRBJ2-3; TRBD2 aligns across 15 bases. The CDR3 spans 17 residues. The germline CDR1 and CDR2 sequences are LNHDA and SQIVND (reference sequence). The trim removed 5 bases at V and 0 bases at J, leaving 3 bases unmatched. CDR3 DNA sequence: TGTGCCAGTAGTTGGACTAGCGGGAGGGAGAGCACAGATACGCAGTATTTT. Protein sequence: CASSWTSGRESTDTQYF. Full variable domain (outside the CDR3, taken from reference TRBV19 and TRBJ2-3): DGGITQSPKYLFRKEGQNVTLSCEQNLNHDAMYWYRQDPGQGLRLIYYSQIVNDFQKGDIAEGYSVSREKKESFPLTVTSAQKNPTAFYLCASSWTSGRESTDTQYFGPGTRLTVL.

The V call is TRBV12-3 or TRBV12-4, the J call TRBJ2-7; D unresolved. The CDR3 is 14 amino acids. Deletions cut 4 bases from V and 0 bases from J, with 10 bases between. The CDR3 loop is CASSWPPGSYEQYF. The CDR3 region has the DNA TGTGCCAGCAGTTGGCCTCCGGGCTCCTACGAGCAGTACTTC.

The CDR3 sequence is CASSSPAAGGRNEQYF. CDR3 DNA sequence: TGTGCCAGCAGCTCCCCGGCGGCGGGAGGGAGGAACGAGCAGTACTTC. V gene TRBV3-1 combines with J gene TRBJ2-7; TRBD2 agrees at 9 bases. There are 16 residues in the CDR3. The ends lost 5 bases at V and 5 bases at J; junction bases unmatched: 13. Germline loops: CDR1 LGHDT, CDR2 YNNKEL (reference sequence).

This clonotype has at least ten counts. The chain combines TRBV7-9 with TRBJ1-5; no firm D call. V was trimmed by 3 bases and J by 3 bases, leaving 9 bases between them. Looked up from germline, CDR1 is SEHNR and CDR2 is FQNEAQ (reference sequence). The CDR3 consists of 14 residues. This CDR3 reads CASSFSGFNQPQHF. CDR3 coding DNA: TGTGCCAGCAGCTTTTCGGGGTTCAATCAGCCCCAGCATTTT.